These 24 T cell receptor beta chains share one sample of origin, sequenced in a study of T cell changes during pregnancy in multiple sclerosis. This table comes from immunoSEQ multiplex PCR, and its TCRdb copy is limited to in-frame clones, with some not included. The table records more than 55,000 clones, more than 80% of them present only once. The sample here was peripheral blood, taken in the third trimester of pregnancy. The receptors come from a female donor with multiple sclerosis, enrolled in a pregnancy study.

The chain is built from TRBV6-6 and TRBJ2-1; tentative D call: TRBD1 (6 bases). This CDR3 region has 15 residues. Germline V lookup: CDR1 MNHNY, CDR2 SVGAGI (reference sequence). Between the trimmed V and J ends, which lost 5 bases and 0 bases, there was a span of 11 bases. The CDR3 DNA reads TGTGCCAGCAGTCGACAGGCCAGCTCCTACAATGAGCAGTTCTTC. Protein: CASSRQASSYNEQFF.

This rearrangement joins TRBV6-1 to TRBJ1-1, with 9 bases fitting TRBD1. Germline V gene lookup returns CDR1 MNHNS and CDR2 SASEGT. Trimming took 5 bases from V and 9 from J; bases not matched to a gene: 10. The CDR3 consists of 14 residues. The CDR3 bases are TGTGCCAGCAGTCACAATCGGGACAGGGAGAAAGCTTTCTTT. Protein product: CASSHNRDREKAFF.

This clone appeared once. The chain uses TRBV2 and TRBJ1-1; tentatively, D is TRBD1 (5 bases). The CDR3 spans 12 residues. V shed 6 bases and J shed 4 bases, with 9 bases lying between them. Germline V gene sequence: CDR1 SNHLY, CDR2 FYNNEI. This CDR3 reads CASRGPGTEAFF. The CDR3 coding sequence is TGTGCCAGCAGGGGGCCGGGCACTGAAGCTTTCTTT.

The J gene is TRBJ1-2, the V gene TRBV19, with 7 nucleotides matching TRBD1. CDR3 length equals 12 residues. The junction had 1 base not matched to a gene; V was cut back by 6 bases and J by 3 bases. The germline V gene has CDR1 LNHDA and CDR2 SQIVND (reference sequence). The CDR3 region is CASRTGDYGYTF. The DNA of the CDR3 is TGTGCCAGTAGAACAGGGGACTATGGCTACACCTTC.

This clone showed up just once. This chain links TRBV19 with TRBJ1-2, with TRBD1 identical over 8 bases. J lost 5 bases, V lost 8 bases, and 7 bases had no gene match. This CDR3 is 13 amino acids long. Germline V gene data show CDR1 as LNHDA and CDR2 as SQIVND (reference sequence). The CDR3 DNA follows: TGTGCCAGTGTCATGGACAGGGCTTATGGCTACACCTTC. It codes for CASVMDRAYGYTF.

The rearrangement links TRBV7-9 to TRBJ1-1; D not resolved. CDR1 is SEHNR and CDR2 is FQNEAQ in the germline V gene (reference sequence). CDR3 size: 11 residues. V lost 5 bases, J lost 11 bases, and 12 bases lay in between. The CDR3 DNA sequence: TGTGCCAGCAGCGCTCTGGGGAGCGCTTTCTTT. Translated, it gives CASSALGSAFF.

This clone came up a few times. The chain combines TRBV30 with TRBJ1-1; a weak D match, TRBD1 (6 bases). Germline CDR1 GTSNPN, CDR2 SVGIG (reference sequence). The CDR3 has 16 amino acids. V lost 0 bases, J lost 0 bases, and 14 bases lay in between. CDR3 in amino acids: CAWSVTGHPMNTEAFF. CDR3 sequence (DNA): TGTGCCTGGAGTGTAACAGGGCACCCCATGAACACTGAAGCTTTCTTT.

This CDR3 is CASGDTFTDTQYF. The CDR3 DNA sequence: TGTGCCAGCGGGGACACCTTCACAGATACGCAGTATTTT. The rearrangement joins TRBV5-4 to TRBJ2-3; maybe TRBD1 (6 bases). V lost 7 bases and J 2 bases, leaving 11 bases between the germline ends. The germline gives CDR1 SGHNT, CDR2 YYREEE (reference sequence). CDR3 length: 13 amino acids.

This clone has only one observation. The chain uses TRBV13 and TRBJ2-3; possibly TRBD2 for D (5 bases). Trimming took off 5 bases at V and 3 bases at J, with 18 bases between the two ends. Germline V gene sequence: CDR1 PRHDT, CDR2 FYEKMQ (reference sequence). The CDR3 extends over 16 amino acids. In DNA, the CDR3 is TGTGCCAGCAGCCCCCGGTCACTTCGAGGGACAGATACGCAGTATTTT. This gives the protein CASSPRSLRGTDTQYF.

The chain has TRBV18 and TRBJ1-1, with D possibly being TRBD1 (5 bases). The germline V gene encodes CDR1 KGHSH and CDR2 LQKENI. The CDR3 contains 15 residues. With 3 bases removed from V and 4 bases from J, the gap between germline ends came to 15 bases. CDR3 in DNA: TGTGCCAGCTCACCTGGTCGGTCGGGGGGCACTGAAGCTTTCTTT. Its protein product is CASSPGRSGGTEAFF.

The chain is built from TRBV4-1 and TRBJ2-6; 9 bases map to TRBD1. This CDR3 contains 18 residues. J lost 1 base, V lost 3 bases, and 7 bases had no gene match. Germline loops: CDR1 MGHRA, CDR2 YSYEKL. The CDR3 loop reads CASSQTRDRDSGANVLTF. The CDR3 bases are TGCGCCAGCAGCCAGACCCGGGACAGGGATTCTGGGGCCAACGTCCTGACTTTC.

V is TRBV5-1 and J is TRBJ2-7; D might be TRBD2 (6 bases). The germline CDR1 and CDR2 sequences are SGHRS and YFSETQ. This CDR3 is built from 16 residues. The V gene lost 4 bases and the J gene lost 2 bases, with 19 bases spanning the gap. The chain's CDR3 is CASSPTGDTGTYEQYF. As DNA, the CDR3 is TGCGCCAGCAGCCCTACGGGAGATACAGGAACCTACGAGCAGTACTTC.

The chain links TRBV28 to TRBJ2-5; TRBD2 agrees at 11 bases. V was pared by 3 bases and J by 1 base, with 7 bases of the junction left unmatched. The CDR3 has 17 amino acids. Germline-derived CDR1 and CDR2 are MDHEN and SYDVKM. In DNA, the CDR3 is TGTGCCAGCAGTTTGGGGCGCGGGACTAGCGGCCAAGAGACCCAGTACTTC. This gives the protein CASSLGRGTSGQETQYF.

The J gene is TRBJ2-3, the V gene TRBV11-2; tentative D call: TRBD1 (6 bases). The CDR3 sequence is 17 residues long. Germline V gene data show CDR1 as SGHAT and CDR2 as FQNNGV. With 3 bases removed from V and 2 bases from J, the gap between germline ends came to 18 bases. The CDR3: CASSFDQGRWFTDTQYF. The CDR3 DNA reads TGTGCCAGCAGCTTTGACCAGGGGCGGTGGTTCACAGATACGCAGTATTTT. The whole variable domain, filled in from reference TRBV11-2 and TRBJ2-3, reads EAGVAQSPRYKIIEKRQSVAFWCNPISGHATLYWYQQILGQGPKLLIQFQNNGVVDDSQLPKDRFSAERLKGVDSTLKIQPAKLEDSAVYLCASSFDQGRWFTDTQYFGPGTRLTVL.

The chain links TRBV29-1 to TRBJ2-1; 14 bases align to TRBD2. J gave up 9 bases and V 7 bases, and 11 bases lay outside the gene matches. Germline V gene data show CDR1 as SQVTM and CDR2 as ANQGSEA. This CDR3 has 15 amino acids. This CDR3 reads CSALGTSGSFGEQFF. The DNA for the CDR3 is TGCAGCGCCCTTGGGACTAGCGGGAGTTTTGGTGAGCAGTTCTTC.

The CDR3 here is CASREQGALSYTEAFF. Written as DNA, the CDR3 is TGTGCCAGCAGGGAACAGGGGGCGTTGAGCTACACTGAAGCTTTCTTT. V usage is TRBV2 and J usage is TRBJ1-1; 9 nucleotides agree with TRBD1. V dropped 6 bases and J dropped 3; count of bases not matched to a gene: 11. CDR1 is SNHLY, CDR2 FYNNEI, per germline. The CDR3 spans 16 residues.

In DNA form, the CDR3 reads TGTGCCAGCAGGGGAGGGCCGGGAGAGACCCAGTACTTC. It specifies CASRGGPGETQYF. This chain uses TRBV7-9 with TRBJ2-5, with 7 positions matching TRBD2. V shed 6 bases, J shed 4 bases, and the junction held 5 bases outside the gene matches. From germline, CDR1 is SEHNR and CDR2 FQNEAQ (reference sequence). The CDR3 has 13 amino acids.

J is TRBJ2-5 and V is TRBV2; D unresolved. The CDR3 runs to 14 residues. V lost 5 bases to trimming and J lost 3 bases, with 13 bases between them. Looked up from germline, CDR1 is SNHLY and CDR2 is FYNNEI. The CDR3 DNA reads TGTGCCAGCAGTTCGGGTTACCGCGAAGAGACCCAGTACTTC. Translating it yields CASSSGYREETQYF.

The chain uses TRBV4-1 and TRBJ2-3, with TRBD2 matching over 13 bases. The ends lost 1 base at V and 2 bases at J; junction bases unmatched: 15. The V gene's germline CDR1 is MGHRA and CDR2 YSYEKL. The CDR3 runs to 21 residues. The CDR3 DNA is TGCGCCAGCAGCCAAGCTCAGACTAGCGGGAGGCCCACGGCGACCACAGATACGCAGTATTTT. Amino acid sequence: CASSQAQTSGRPTATTDTQYF.

CDR3 DNA sequence: TGTGCCAGCAGTCCTGACAGGGGGCGGGGCTATGGCTACACCTTC. Its protein product is CASSPDRGRGYGYTF. This chain uses TRBV6-5 with TRBJ1-2, with TRBD1 matching over 10 bases. The CDR3 is 15 amino acids. CDR1 MNHEY and CDR2 SVGAGI come from the germline V gene. The V and J ends lost 5 bases and 4 bases, in that order; junction bases with no gene match: 7.

The chain recombines TRBV5-1 with TRBJ2-7, with 11 nucleotides matching TRBD1. The junction had 2 bases not matched to a gene; V was cut back by 0 bases and J by 6 bases. CDR1 SGHRS and CDR2 YFSETQ come from the germline V gene. CDR3 length: 14 residues. CDR3 sequence: CASSLAGQGVEQYF. CDR3 sequence (DNA): TGCGCCAGCAGCTTGGCGGGACAGGGGGTCGAGCAGTACTTC.

V gene TRBV30 combines with J gene TRBJ1-4, with D unresolved. V was shortened by 4 bases and J by 6 bases, with 9 bases between the two germline ends. Per germline, CDR1 GTSNPN and CDR2 SVGIG (reference sequence). This CDR3 has 12 residues. The CDR3 nucleotides read TGTGCCTGGACAGGTGGATATGAAAAACTGTTTTTT. Amino acid sequence: CAWTGGYEKLFF.

The chain couples TRBV5-1 to TRBJ2-1; TRBD2 matches at 7 bases. The germline V gene has CDR1 SGHRS and CDR2 YFSETQ. V was clipped by 4 bases and J by 4 bases; unmatched bases: 8. This CDR3 spans 15 amino acids. The CDR3 reads CASSRGEDRYNEQFF. DNA of the CDR3: TGCGCCAGCAGCCGGGGGGAAGACAGATACAATGAGCAGTTCTTC.

The V and J genes are TRBV6-6 and TRBJ1-1, with a possible D match to TRBD1 (5 bases). Trimming pared 2 bases from V and 1 base from J, leaving 8 bases between. Per the germline V gene, CDR1 is MNHNY and CDR2 is SVGAGI (reference sequence). The CDR3 runs to 14 residues. The CDR3 spells CASSYGGENTEAFF. As DNA, the CDR3 is TGTGCCAGCAGTTACGGGGGGGAGAACACTGAAGCTTTCTTT.